Listed below are T cell receptor beta chains from one sample, sequenced in a study of cytomegalovirus exposure and HLA in healthy donors. The table came from immunoSEQ multiplex PCR; TCRdb's copy has only in-frame clones and leaves some out. The sample contains 170,000 or so clones, about 85% of which appear only once. Sequenced input: PBMCs. These receptors were taken from a young man in good health and CMV-seronegative. Both conserved end residues are part of each CDR3. D genes are given only for firm matches. Some rows have no size entry. The others give once, few or many, or a class for an expanded clone.

d_gene: TRBD1; abundance: -; j_gene: TRBJ1-5; v_gene: TRBV28; CDR3aa: CASTVRGTADYSNQPQHF; CDR3nt: TGTGCCAGCACCGTTAGGGGGACAGCCGATTATAGCAATCAGCCCCAGCATTTT
d_gene: TRBD1; abundance: -; j_gene: TRBJ2-7; v_gene: TRBV2; CDR3aa: CASSGTGTYEQYF; CDR3nt: TGTGCCAGCAGTGGGACAGGAACCTACGAGCAGTACTTC
d_gene: -; abundance: once; j_gene: TRBJ2-7; v_gene: TRBV5-1; CDR3aa: CASSQGHRDTYEQYF; CDR3nt: TGCGCCAGCAGCCAGGGACACCGGGACACCTACGAGCAGTACTTC
d_gene: -; abundance: -; j_gene: TRBJ2-2; v_gene: TRBV7-8; CDR3aa: CASSLSSTGELFF; CDR3nt: TGTGCCAGCAGCCTCTCCTCCACCGGGGAGCTGTTTTTT
d_gene: -; abundance: -; j_gene: TRBJ1-3; v_gene: TRBV9; CDR3aa: CASSARGSGNTIYF; CDR3nt: TGTGCCAGCAGCGCCCGAGGTTCTGGAAACACCATATATTTT
d_gene: TRBD1; abundance: once; j_gene: TRBJ2-7; v_gene: TRBV14; CDR3aa: CASSQGTGGIISDSYEQYF; CDR3nt: TGTGCCAGCAGCCAAGGGACAGGGGGGATTATAAGTGACTCCTACGAGCAGTACTTC
d_gene: -; abundance: -; j_gene: TRBJ2-1; v_gene: TRBV19; CDR3aa: CASSIVAHEQFF; CDR3nt: TGTGCCAGTAGTATAGTAGCCCATGAGCAGTTCTTC
d_gene: -; abundance: -; j_gene: TRBJ2-1; v_gene: TRBV11-2; CDR3aa: CASSLGIDEQFF; CDR3nt: TGTGCCAGCAGCTTAGGTATCGATGAGCAGTTCTTC
d_gene: -; abundance: -; j_gene: TRBJ2-5; v_gene: TRBV19; CDR3aa: CARPRQEPNF; CDR3nt: TGTGCCAGACCTCGACAGGAACCAAACTTC
d_gene: TRBD1; abundance: -; j_gene: TRBJ1-1; v_gene: TRBV28; CDR3aa: CASGQGQGAFF; CDR3nt: TGTGCCAGCGGACAGGGACAGGGGGCTTTCTTT
d_gene: TRBD2; abundance: -; j_gene: TRBJ2-5; v_gene: TRBV15; CDR3aa: CATSKSPPGLAGQETQYF; CDR3nt: TGTGCCACCAGCAAATCGCCCCCGGGACTAGCGGGGCAAGAGACCCAGTACTTC
d_gene: -; abundance: -; j_gene: TRBJ2-1; v_gene: TRBV7-9; CDR3aa: CSSSLVLAGRGNEQFF; CDR3nt: TGTTCCAGCAGCTTAGTCCTGGCAGGTCGGGGGAATGAGCAGTTCTTC
d_gene: -; abundance: -; j_gene: TRBJ2-7; v_gene: TRBV2; CDR3aa: CASRRFQDSSYEQYF; CDR3nt: TGTGCCAGCAGGAGGTTTCAGGACAGCTCCTACGAGCAGTACTTC
d_gene: TRBD2; abundance: -; j_gene: TRBJ2-2; v_gene: TRBV10-3; CDR3aa: CAIRPRGDTGELFF; CDR3nt: TGTGCCATCAGGCCCCGGGGGGACACCGGGGAGCTGTTTTTT
d_gene: -; abundance: -; j_gene: TRBJ2-7; v_gene: TRBV5-1; CDR3aa: CASSTIDGYEQYF; CDR3nt: TGCGCCAGCAGCACAATTGATGGTTACGAGCAGTACTTC
d_gene: -; abundance: -; j_gene: TRBJ2-7; v_gene: TRBV7-2; CDR3aa: CASSLESGAEQYF; CDR3nt: TGTGCCAGCAGCTTAGAGTCAGGGGCCGAGCAGTACTTC
d_gene: TRBD2; abundance: -; j_gene: TRBJ2-1; v_gene: TRBV4-2; CDR3aa: CASSQDWTLSLAGGPGEQFF; CDR3nt: TGTGCCAGCAGCCAAGATTGGACCTTGAGCCTAGCGGGAGGGCCTGGTGAGCAGTTCTTC
d_gene: TRBD2; abundance: -; j_gene: TRBJ2-5; v_gene: TRBV29-1; CDR3aa: CSVDSSGRWETQYF; CDR3nt: TGCAGCGTTGACTCTAGCGGGAGGTGGGAGACCCAGTACTTC
d_gene: TRBD1; abundance: few; j_gene: TRBJ1-1; v_gene: TRBV5-4; CDR3aa: CASSFRTGGISNTEAFF; CDR3nt: TGTGCCAGCAGCTTTCGGACAGGTGGGATATCGAACACTGAAGCTTTCTTT
d_gene: -; abundance: once; j_gene: TRBJ1-2; v_gene: TRBV6-1; CDR3aa: CASSEGRPNYGYTF; CDR3nt: TGTGCCAGCAGTGAGGGCCGACCTAACTATGGCTACACCTTC
d_gene: TRBD1; abundance: -; j_gene: TRBJ1-4; v_gene: TRBV5-4; CDR3aa: CASSTGTGQEKLFF; CDR3nt: TGTGCCAGCTCCACCGGGACAGGGCAAGAAAAACTGTTTTTT
d_gene: -; abundance: -; j_gene: TRBJ1-2; v_gene: TRBV5-1; CDR3aa: CASSTDTYGYTF; CDR3nt: TGCGCCAGCAGCACGGACACCTATGGCTACACCTTC
d_gene: -; abundance: -; j_gene: TRBJ2-5; v_gene: TRBV15; CDR3aa: CATVGHEPGTQYF; CDR3nt: TGTGCCACCGTGGGACACGAGCCAGGGACCCAGTACTTC
d_gene: TRBD2; abundance: -; j_gene: TRBJ2-7; v_gene: TRBV10-3; CDR3aa: CAIRDSGGYSYEQYF; CDR3nt: TGTGCCATCAGAGATAGCGGGGGATATTCCTACGAGCAGTACTTC
d_gene: TRBD1; abundance: -; j_gene: TRBJ2-5; v_gene: TRBV18; CDR3aa: CASSPGTGGFEQYF; CDR3nt: TGTGCCAGCTCACCGGGAACAGGGGGCTTTGAGCAGTACTTC
d_gene: TRBD1; abundance: -; j_gene: TRBJ1-2; v_gene: TRBV6-5; CDR3aa: CASSYRPGGKGYTF; CDR3nt: TGTGCCAGCAGTTACCGCCCAGGGGGGAAAGGCTACACCTTC
d_gene: -; abundance: -; j_gene: TRBJ2-1; v_gene: TRBV12-5; CDR3aa: CASGSGVSSYNEQFF; CDR3nt: TGTGCTAGTGGTTCAGGGGTTAGCTCCTACAATGAGCAGTTCTTC
d_gene: -; abundance: -; j_gene: TRBJ1-1; v_gene: TRBV29-1; CDR3aa: CSSQEVDAEAFF; CDR3nt: TGCAGCTCTCAAGAGGTCGACGCTGAAGCTTTCTTT